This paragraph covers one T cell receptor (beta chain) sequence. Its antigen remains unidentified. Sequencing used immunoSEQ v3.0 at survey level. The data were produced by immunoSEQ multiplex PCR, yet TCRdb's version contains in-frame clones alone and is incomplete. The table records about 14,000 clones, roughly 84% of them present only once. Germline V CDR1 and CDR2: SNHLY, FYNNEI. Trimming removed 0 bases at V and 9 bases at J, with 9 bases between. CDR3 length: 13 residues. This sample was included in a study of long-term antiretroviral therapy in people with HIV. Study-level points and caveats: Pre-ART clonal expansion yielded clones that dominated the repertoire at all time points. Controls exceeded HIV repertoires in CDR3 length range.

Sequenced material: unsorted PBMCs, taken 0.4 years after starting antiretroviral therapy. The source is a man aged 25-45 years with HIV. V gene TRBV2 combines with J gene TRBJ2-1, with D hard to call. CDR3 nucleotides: TGTGCCAGCAGTGAAGCCAATCGCGGTGAGCAGTTCTTC. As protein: CASSEANRGEQFF. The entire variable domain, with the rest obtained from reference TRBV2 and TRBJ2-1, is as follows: EPEVTQTPSHQVTQMGQEVILRCVPISNHLYFYWYRQILGQKVEFLVSFYNNEISEKSEIFDDQFSVERPDGSNFTLKIRSTKLEDSAMYFCASSEANRGEQFFGPGTRLTVL.